The present entry profiles one TCR beta chain with its context. The specificity of this receptor is unknown. The record originates from a study of monozygotic twins with inflammatory bowel disease (dated by TCRdb to about 2019). Background for the entire study: In total, roughly 28 monozygotic twin pairs made up the full study: 19 Danish pairs, all IBD-discordant, plus nine German pairs, of which four were IBD-concordant and five were IBD-discordant. The search for disease-associated traits relied mainly on comparing, within discordant pairs, IBD patients with their genetically identical healthy co-twins. Each individual had, on average, about 151 000 unique TCRalpha sequences and 181 000 unique TCRbeta sequences available for analysis.

What the authors observed across the whole study: Concordant and discordant twins showed no difference in repertoire similarity, possibly because of limited statistical power. Because patients were on differing immunosuppressive treatments, the repertoires may have picked up extra background noise and inter-individual variability. Fewer clonotypes were shared with other individuals by IBD patients than by healthy twins, most markedly in patients showing signs of disease activity. Distinction between different T cell subtypes could not be achieved in the analysis. No single strong signal or clonotype linked to IBD turned up in the results, so the idea that one exists was not supported. IBD patients had lower TCRbeta repertoire diversity, measured by the inverse Simpson index, than their healthy co-twins.

The method was 5' RACE. Preparation of each TCR library used approximately 3.5 ug of total RNA. cDNA was synthesized with SMARTScribe reverse transcriptase in eight separate reactions per sample. Unique molecular identifiers containing a 6-nucleotide sample barcode were introduced through template switching during cDNA synthesis. Amplification of TCRalpha and TCRbeta cDNA involved two nested PCRs of approximately 16 and 9 cycles, and each PCR was followed by bead purification. Before amplification, the cDNA was treated with uracil DNA-glycosylase and purified using the QIAquick PCR purification kit. The second PCR added Illumina TruSeq-compatible adapters along with sample-specific barcodes. TapeStation and Qubit were used to check library quality and concentration, and roughly 4.9 ng of each library was pooled. The pooled libraries were sequenced with 2 x 100 bp reads and custom sequencing primers on an Illumina HiSeq2500 single-index Rapid Run. Per the source publication's procedure: MiGEC version 1.2.6 was used for UMI-based consensus assembly, which corrected PCR and sequencing errors. V(D)J alignment, clonotype assembly and CDR3 extraction were performed with MiXCR version 2.1.1. Gene usage, clonotype sharing and MAIT/NKT TCR abundance were normalised by analysing the top 1000, 10 000 and 20 000 clonotypes per sample. Diversity was computed as the inverse Simpson index with the vegan R package after downsampling to 27 000 UMIs. Paired Mann-Whitney U tests were applied to discordant twin pairs, with Benjamini-Hochberg correction for multiple testing. TCRdb reprocessed the sequencing reads and holds a single record per CDR3 protein sequence, with no DNA. The V and J calls reflect TCRdb's pipeline rather than the authors' work. The sample has 200,000 to 250,000 distinct CDR3 sequences on record. Clones ranked in the top ten supply more than 7.5% of the sample.

The germline V gene provides CDR1 MNHEY and CDR2 SVGEGT. The CDR3 covers 16 residues, taking in both the cysteine and the phenylalanine. A DNA sequence was not provided. From each donor, an approximately 2.7 ml peripheral blood sample was collected into PAXgene tubes and kept at -80 degrees C. Total RNA was isolated from whole blood with the PAXgene blood miRNA kit on an automated QIAcube, without T cell sorting. Peripheral blood from monozygotic twin pairs concordant or discordant for inflammatory bowel disease was subjected to deep TCRalpha and TCRbeta repertoire profiling with unique molecular barcoding. Smoking habits were recorded for all twin pairs, with individuals classified as current, former or never smokers.

This receptor was taken from a human donor with ulcerative colitis or Crohn's disease, or a healthy co-twin of an affected twin (not recorded which). Source material: blood. The chain is encoded by TRBV6-2 or TRBV6-3 joined to TRBJ2-7; the D call of TRBD2 rests on TCRdb alone, since no DNA is present to check it. This receptor has the CDR3 CASSFGLATTGYEQCF.